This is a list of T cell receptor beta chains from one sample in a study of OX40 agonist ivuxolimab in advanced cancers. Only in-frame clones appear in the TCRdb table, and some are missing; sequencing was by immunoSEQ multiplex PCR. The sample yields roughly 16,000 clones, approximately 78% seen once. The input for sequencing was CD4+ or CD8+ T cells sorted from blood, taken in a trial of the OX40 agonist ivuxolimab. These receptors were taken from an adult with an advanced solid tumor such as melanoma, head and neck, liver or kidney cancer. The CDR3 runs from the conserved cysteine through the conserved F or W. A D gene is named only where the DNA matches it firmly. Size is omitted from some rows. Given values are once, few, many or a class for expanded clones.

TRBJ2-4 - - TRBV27 CASNLILYF
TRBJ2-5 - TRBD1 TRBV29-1 CSVDGQGGMETQYF
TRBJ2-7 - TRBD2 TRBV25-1 CASRGGANEQYF
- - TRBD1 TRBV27 CASSLQGAYEQYF
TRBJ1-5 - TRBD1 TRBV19 CASSAGTGPELNQPQHF
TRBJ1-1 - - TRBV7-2 CASSLTTLGTEAFF
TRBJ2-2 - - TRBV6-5 CASRVFEGTGELFF
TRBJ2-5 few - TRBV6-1 CASSDRTAGETQYF
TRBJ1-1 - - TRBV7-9 CASSPRTPKGTEAFF
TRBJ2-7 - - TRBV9 CASSIGFPSYEQYF
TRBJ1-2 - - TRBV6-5 CASRKGGAGGYTF
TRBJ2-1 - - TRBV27 CASSWGVPGNEQFF
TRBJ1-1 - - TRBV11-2 CASSFGDTEAFF
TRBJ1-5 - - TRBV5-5 CASSAEQGVAQHF
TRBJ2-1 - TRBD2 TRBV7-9 CASSSPAGDPSSYNEQFF
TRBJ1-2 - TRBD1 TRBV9 CASSAQQGTDGYTF
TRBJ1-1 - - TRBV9 CASSSPEGPYTEAFF
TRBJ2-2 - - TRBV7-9 CASSLADFGGELFF
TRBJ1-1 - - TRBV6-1 CASREGLIEAFF
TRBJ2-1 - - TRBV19 CASSLYTDWDNEQFF
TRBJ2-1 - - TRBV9 CASSFTGFENEQFF
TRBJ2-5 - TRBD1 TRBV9 CASSVGEGARETQYF
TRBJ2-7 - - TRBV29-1 CSVEVTTVPYEQYF
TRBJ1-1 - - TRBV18 CASSPPEQAKAFF
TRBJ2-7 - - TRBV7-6 CASSQSGGYDEQYF
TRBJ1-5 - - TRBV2 CASSEPPPGTNSNQPQHF
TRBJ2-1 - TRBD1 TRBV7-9 CASSPGTGEGYNEQFF
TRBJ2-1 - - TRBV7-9 CASSFRPDANSYNEQFF
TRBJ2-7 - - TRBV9 CASSVGLTYEQYF
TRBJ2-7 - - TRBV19 CASSEGSIPYEQYF
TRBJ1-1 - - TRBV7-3 CASSWEGGQAFF
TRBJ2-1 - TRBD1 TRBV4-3 CASSQGQGLYNEQFF
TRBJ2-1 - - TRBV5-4 CASSWGWGQNEQFF
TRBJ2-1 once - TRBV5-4 CASSKVTSGHEQFF
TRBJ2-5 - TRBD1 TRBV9 CASSVAGTGSRETQYF
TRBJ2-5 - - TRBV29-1 CSAYRDGQETQYF
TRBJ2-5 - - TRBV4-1 CASSQDPGEETQYF
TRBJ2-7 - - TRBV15 CATSRGDGTRFEQYF
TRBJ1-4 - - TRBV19 CASSISGTNEKLFF
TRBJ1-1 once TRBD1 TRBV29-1 CSVVGTDLNTEAFF
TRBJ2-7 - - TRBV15 CATSRDRGLGQSHYEQYF
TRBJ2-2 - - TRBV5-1 CASNYWWGTTGELFF
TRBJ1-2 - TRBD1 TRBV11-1 CASSDVTGTGYYGYTF
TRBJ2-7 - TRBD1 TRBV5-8 CASSLDRGTYEQYF
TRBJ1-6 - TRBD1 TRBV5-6 CASSPIRQGANSPLHF
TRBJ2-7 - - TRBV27 CASSAGPSYEQYF
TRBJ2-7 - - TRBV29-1 CSVGDLGNEQYF
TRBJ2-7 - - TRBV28 CASSPAGWREQYF
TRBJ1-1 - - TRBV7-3 CASSLTGAFEAFF
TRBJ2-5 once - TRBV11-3 CASSLGSGGYQETQYF
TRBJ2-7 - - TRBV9 CASSVVPDSYEQYF
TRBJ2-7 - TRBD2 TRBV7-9 CASSSGLAGVKEQYF